This is a list of T cell receptor beta chains from one sample in a study of cytomegalovirus exposure and HLA in healthy donors. Repertoires were generated with immunoSEQ multiplex PCR, while TCRdb's copy carries only in-frame clones and drops some. The sample holds about 150,000 clones, roughly 80% seen once. The sample consisted of PBMCs. Receptor source: a male donor in good health and CMV-seronegative. The CDR3 runs from the conserved cysteine through the conserved F or W. D genes are given only for firm matches. A clone size is listed for some rows: how often the clone was seen (once, few, many), or a class if it is expanded.

j_gene,d_gene,v_gene,abundance,CDR3aa,CDR3nt
TRBJ2-7,TRBD1,TRBV5-1,NA,CASSLAGTAYEQYF,TGCGCCAGCAGCTTGGCCGGGACAGCCTACGAGCAGTACTTC
TRBJ2-3,NA,TRBV5-1,NA,CASSLGGAGSDTQYF,TGCGCCAGCAGCTTGGGGGGCGCCGGGTCAGATACGCAGTATTTT
TRBJ1-2,NA,TRBV7-2,few,CASSPHSGSGGYGYTF,TGTGCCAGCAGCCCGCACTCAGGTTCTGGTGGATATGGCTACACCTTC
TRBJ2-4,NA,TRBV9,once,CASSQDSPLTGLAKNIQYF,TGTGCCAGCAGCCAAGATAGTCCCCTCACAGGTCTCGCCAAAAACATTCAGTACTTC
TRBJ2-7,TRBD2,TRBV6-1,NA,CAIGTSGRGQYF,TGTGCCATCGGGACTAGCGGGAGGGGGCAGTACTTC
TRBJ2-7,TRBD1,TRBV11-2,NA,CASSSIRQGPYEQYF,TGTGCCAGCAGCTCGATTCGACAGGGACCCTACGAGCAGTACTTC
TRBJ1-2,TRBD1,TRBV9,once,CASSSRDRGLGAYGYTF,TGTGCCAGCAGCTCACGGGACAGGGGGCTCGGTGCCTATGGCTACACCTTC
TRBJ1-2,NA,TRBV14,NA,CASSQDGRRNYGYTF,TGTGCCAGCAGCCAAGATGGTAGGAGAAACTATGGCTACACCTTC
TRBJ1-1,NA,TRBV5-1,NA,CASSSGVNTEAFF,TGCGCCAGCAGCTCCGGAGTGAACACTGAAGCTTTCTTT
TRBJ2-1,NA,TRBV7-3,once,CASSLTSYNEQFF,TGTGCCAGCAGCTTAACGTCTTACAATGAGCAGTTCTTC